The present T cell receptor (beta chain) was sequenced within a study of T cell responses to AZD1222 COVID-19 vaccine. V lost 5 bases and J lost 4, with 9 bases in between. This CDR3 is 12 amino acids long. The germline gives CDR1 MDHEN, CDR2 SYDVKM. Libraries were prepared by immunoSEQ multiplex PCR; TCRdb keeps only in-frame clonotypes and omits some of them. This sample carries about 100,000 clones, 84% of them seen once, and the ten largest clones take approximately 17%. This chain connects TRBV28 to TRBJ2-7, with no clear D. Here the sequenced sample was peripheral blood, taken on day 0 of AZD1222 vaccination. This clonotype originated in an adult in good health. The CDR3 loop is CASSIYSYEQYF. The CDR3 coding sequence is TGTGCCAGCAGTATCTATAGTTACGAGCAGTACTTC.